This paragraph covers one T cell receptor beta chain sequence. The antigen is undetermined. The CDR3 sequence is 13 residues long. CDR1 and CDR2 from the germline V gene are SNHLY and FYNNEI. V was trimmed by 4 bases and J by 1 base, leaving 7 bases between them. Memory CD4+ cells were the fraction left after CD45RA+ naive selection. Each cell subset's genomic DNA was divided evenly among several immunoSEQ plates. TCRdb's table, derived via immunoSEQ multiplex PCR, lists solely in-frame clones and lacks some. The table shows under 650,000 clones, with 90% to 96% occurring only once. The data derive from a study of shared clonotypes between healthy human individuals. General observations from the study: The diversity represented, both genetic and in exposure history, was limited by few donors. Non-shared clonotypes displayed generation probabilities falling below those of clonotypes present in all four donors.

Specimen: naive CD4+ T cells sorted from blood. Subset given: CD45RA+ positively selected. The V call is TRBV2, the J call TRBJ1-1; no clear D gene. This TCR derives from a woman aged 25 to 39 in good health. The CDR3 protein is CASSVAGNTEAFF. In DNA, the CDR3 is TGTGCCAGCAGTGTGGCGGGGAACACTGAAGCTTTCTTT.